The T cell receptor beta chain described here comes from a study of blood T cell repertoires in COVID-19. Study background: Samples came from the United States, Italy and Spain, spanning acute and convalescent COVID-19. T cells, B-cell-depleted T cells, or PBMCs provided the cDNA or gDNA that served as material.

Per the study methods: Amplification of reference gene primers was used by the study to estimate nucleated cell counts. Assay used: immunoSEQ multiplex PCR; TCRdb lists only in-frame clones, some missing. That table gives V, J and clone size, and the DNA gave D and trimming. The data hold a few hundred thousand clones, with about nine tenths observed a single time. Sequencing used peripheral blood. This receptor was obtained from a man between 60 and 75 years old who had recovered from COVID-19.

CDR3 protein: CASSPQGQSSGNTIYF. In nucleotides, the CDR3 is TGTGCCAGCTCACCTCAGGGACAGAGCTCTGGAAACACCATATATTTT. V is TRBV18 and J is TRBJ1-3; TRBD1 aligns across 7 bases. Germline assignment: CDR1 KGHSH and CDR2 LQKENI. The V gene end was trimmed by 3 bases and the J gene end by 0 bases; junction bases not matched to a gene: 5. The length of the CDR3 is 16 residues.